One and the same sample provided the 15 T cell receptor beta chains below, sequenced in a study of cytomegalovirus exposure and HLA in healthy donors. This PCR relied on a set of 60 Vbeta primers and 13 Jbeta primers. Repertoires were generated with immunoSEQ multiplex PCR, while TCRdb's copy carries only in-frame clones and drops some. Of approximately 120,000 clones listed, 73% are singletons. The sequenced sample was PBMCs. These receptors came from a middle-aged man in good health and CMV-seronegative.

The V gene is TRBV18, the J gene TRBJ2-7, with a possible D match to TRBD2 (5 bases). This CDR3 is 14 amino acids long. Trimming removed 2 bases at V and 1 base at J, with 9 bases between. Germline loops: CDR1 KGHSH, CDR2 LQKENI. CDR3 region: CASSPFGSSYEQYF. CDR3 DNA: TGTGCCAGCTCACCATTTGGGAGTTCCTACGAGCAGTACTTC.

This sequence joins TRBV6-1 and TRBJ1-5; no clear D gene. The germline V gene encodes CDR1 MNHNS and CDR2 SASEGT. The V end was cut by 2 bases, the J end by 0 bases, with 11 bases between. The CDR3 covers 16 residues. Here the CDR3 DNA reads TGTGCCAGCAGTGAACGGCAGGTATATAGCAATCAGCCCCAGCATTTT. Translating it yields CASSERQVYSNQPQHF.

This chain connects TRBV27 to TRBJ1-2; no definite D call. Between the trimmed V and J ends, which lost 5 bases and 4 bases, there was a span of 11 bases. This CDR3 is built from 13 residues. The V gene's germline CDR1 is MNHEY and CDR2 SMNVEV (reference sequence). In nucleotides, the CDR3 is TGTGCCAGCAGTCCTCAGGCAACCTATGGCTACACCTTC. It translates to CASSPQATYGYTF.

In DNA form, the CDR3 reads TGTGCCAGCGCAACAGGGTTACGTGCCTACGAGCAGTACTTC. This gives the protein CASATGLRAYEQYF. This chain connects TRBV27 to TRBJ2-7, with TRBD1 as a possible D gene (6 bases). The germline CDR1 and CDR2 sequences are MNHEY and SMNVEV (reference sequence). Trimming left V 8 bases short and J 2 bases short, with 16 bases between. The CDR3 extends over 14 amino acids.

The chain is built from TRBV7-3 and TRBJ2-2; TRBD2 might be the D (6 bases). The CDR3 sequence is 16 residues long. Germline V CDR1 and CDR2: SGHTA, FQGTGA. Trimming removed 1 base from V and 4 bases from J, with 13 bases in between. CDR3 loop: CASSLKSWEATGELFF. The CDR3 nucleotides read TGTGCCAGCAGCTTAAAGAGCTGGGAGGCCACCGGGGAGCTGTTTTTT.

The V and J genes are TRBV6-6 and TRBJ1-1, with D maybe TRBD1 (6 bases). Germline CDR1 MNHNY, CDR2 SVGAGI (reference sequence). CDR3 length equals 15 residues. V was trimmed by 2 bases and J by 3 bases, leaving 13 bases between them. CDR3 loop: CASSYPRGKDTEAFF. In DNA form, the CDR3 reads TGTGCCAGCAGTTACCCCAGGGGCAAAGACACTGAAGCTTTCTTT.

The J gene is TRBJ1-2, the V gene TRBV6-5; 8 bases are shared with TRBD1. Looked up from germline, CDR1 is MNHEY and CDR2 is SVGAGI. V was clipped by 0 bases and J by 8 bases; unmatched bases: 8. The CDR3 covers 15 residues. CDR3 in amino acids: CASSYSDRVYRGYTF. CDR3 nucleotides: TGTGCCAGCAGTTACTCGGACAGGGTCTACAGGGGCTACACCTTC.

The table lists this clone with a count of one. The CDR3 protein is CASSLGSGGRFSTDTQYF. The CDR3 DNA reads as TGTGCCAGCAGCTTAGGCAGCGGGGGACGCTTTAGCACAGATACGCAGTATTTT. The chain recombines TRBV5-4 with TRBJ2-3, with 8 bases aligning to TRBD2. Germline CDR1 is SGHNT and CDR2 is YYREEE (reference sequence). With 2 bases clipped from V and 0 bases from J, the junction kept 11 bases outside the gene matches. The CDR3 totals 18 residues.

The chain employs TRBV19 and TRBJ2-1; 14 bases fit TRBD2. Germline loops: CDR1 LNHDA, CDR2 SQIVND (reference sequence). V shed 0 bases and J 9 bases; nucleotides not matched to a gene: 4. CDR3 size: 16 residues. This chain's CDR3 is CASSIDRLAGGPEQFF. The CDR3 DNA is TGTGCCAGTAGTATAGATCGACTAGCGGGGGGGCCTGAGCAGTTCTTC.

This chain connects TRBV11-2 to TRBJ1-1; 10 positions match TRBD1. The CDR3 covers 17 residues. Germline CDR1 reads SGHAT; CDR2 reads FQNNGV. J was trimmed by 3 bases and V by 5 bases; bases with no gene match: 12. The CDR3 coding sequence is TGTGCCAGCAGCCTGAGACAGGGGGCGGTCGGGTACACTGAAGCTTTCTTT. Residues: CASSLRQGAVGYTEAFF.

The chain recombines TRBV28 with TRBJ2-6, with a weak D call TRBD1 (5 bases). The length of the CDR3 is 15 residues. Trimming took off 8 bases at V and 2 bases at J, with 13 bases between the two ends. From germline, CDR1 is MDHEN and CDR2 SYDVKM. This CDR3 reads CASCRTTTGANVLTF. Written as DNA, the CDR3 is TGTGCCAGCTGCCGGACAACCACTGGGGCCAACGTCCTGACTTTC.

This clone is classed as medium-sized (0.01 to 0.1%). This chain links TRBV4-3 with TRBJ2-7; a weak D match, TRBD1 (5 bases). Trimming cost V 0 bases and J 6 bases, with 18 bases left between them. This CDR3 is 16 amino acids long. Germline V gene data show CDR1 as LGHNA and CDR2 as YSLEER. DNA for the CDR3: TGCGCCAGCAGCCAAGATCTAGGGCTAGAAAGGGGCGAGCAGTACTTC. Protein: CASSQDLGLERGEQYF.

V usage is TRBV4-1 and J usage is TRBJ2-5, with D perhaps matching TRBD1 (6 bases). Germline CDR1 is MGHRA and CDR2 is YSYEKL. Trimming left V 0 bases short and J 2 bases short, with 10 bases between. This CDR3 is 15 amino acids long. The CDR3 here is CASSQDVQGQETQYF. Here the CDR3 DNA reads TGCGCCAGCAGCCAAGATGTCCAGGGGCAAGAGACCCAGTACTTC.

This chain connects TRBV6-5 to TRBJ1-1; D is uncertain. With 3 bases removed from V and 2 bases from J, the gap between germline ends came to 13 bases. Germline CDR1 is MNHEY and CDR2 is SVGAGI. The CDR3 covers 15 residues. As DNA, the CDR3 is TGTGCCAGCAGTTATGGCAGGCCTATTAACACTGAAGCTTTCTTT. Protein: CASSYGRPINTEAFF.

This clone has more than one count but fewer than ten. The J gene is TRBJ2-2, the V gene TRBV5-4; 8 bases are a match to TRBD2. The CDR3 covers 19 residues. Trimming cost V 4 bases and J 2 bases; bases outside gene matches: 16. Germline assignment: CDR1 SGHNT and CDR2 YYREEE (reference sequence). The CDR3 is CASSSIGGAETTNTGELFF. Here the CDR3 DNA reads TGTGCCAGCAGCAGTATCGGGGGGGCTGAAACAACTAACACCGGGGAGCTGTTTTTT. The full variable domain, rest sourced from reference TRBV5-4 and TRBJ2-2, is ETGVTQSPTHLIKTRGQQVTLRCSSQSGHNTVSWYQQALGQGPQFIFQYYREEENGRGNFPPRFSGLQFPNYSSELNVNALELDDSALYLCASSSIGGAETTNTGELFFGEGSRLTVL.